These 32 T cell receptor beta chains originate from one sample sequenced in a study of blood T cells in healthy people across ages. For the second PCR, which ran for about 6 to 11 cycles, a sample-barcoded 5' primer and a J-beta primer mix were used. Using its own MiXCR run on the 5' RACE reads, TCRdb lists one record per CDR3 protein. The sample holds 700,000 to 950,000 distinct CDR3 sequences, 55% to 75% seen once. The specimen sequenced was blood. These receptors came from a young man in good health.

The rearrangement links TRBV29-1 to TRBJ2-1; TRBD1 or TRBD2 may be the D gene (5 bases each). The CDR3 runs to 13 residues. Trimming removed 8 bases from V and 6 bases from J, with 17 bases in between. Germline V gene lookup returns CDR1 SQVTM and CDR2 ANQGSEA. The CDR3 is CSQRTGGANEQFF. DNA of the CDR3: TGCAGCCAGCGGACGGGTGGGGCCAATGAGCAGTTCTTC.

This clonotype came up a few times. The chain uses TRBV7-9 and TRBJ1-4; TRBD1 aligns across 9 bases. J was trimmed by 8 bases and V by 5 bases; bases with no gene match: 12. The CDR3 covers 16 residues. Germline-derived CDR1 and CDR2 are SEHNR and FQNEAQ (reference sequence). CDR3 loop: CASSPLGGQGGEKLFF. CDR3 sequence (DNA): TGTGCCAGCAGCCCCCTCGGGGGACAGGGCGGAGAAAAACTGTTTTTT.

The chain uses TRBV3-1 and TRBJ2-3; TRBD2 aligns across 7 bases. Germline V lookup: CDR1 LGHDT, CDR2 YNNKEL (reference sequence). With 5 bases clipped from V and 11 bases from J, the junction kept 19 bases outside the gene matches. The CDR3 length is 16 residues. In nucleotides, the CDR3 is TGTGCCAGCAGCGACCGGGACTACCGCGTTGCGTTGAGGCAGTATTTT. Protein: CASSDRDYRVALRQYF.

This clonotype was recorded only once. V gene TRBV12-3 or TRBV12-4 combines with J gene TRBJ2-1, with D perhaps matching TRBD1 or TRBD2 (5 bases each). The length of the CDR3 is 14 residues. Trimming took 5 bases from V and 15 from J, leaving 23 bases between them. CDR3 residues: CASSPGVGALRVFF. CDR3 DNA sequence: TGTGCCAGCAGTCCCGGGGTAGGGGCTCTACGCGTGTTCTTC.

This clonotype was counted a few times. The chain uses TRBV7-9 and TRBJ1-5, with a possible D match to TRBD1 (5 bases). The germline gives CDR1 SEHNR, CDR2 FQNEAQ (reference sequence). Trimming left V 4 bases short and J 3 bases short, with 10 bases between. This CDR3 region has 14 residues. In nucleotides, the CDR3 is TGTGCCAGCAGCTACGGACACCTCAATCAGCCCCAGCATTTT. Translating it yields CASSYGHLNQPQHF.

The chain is built from TRBV7-2 and TRBJ2-1; TRBD1 might be the D (6 bases). V was clipped by 4 bases and J by 0 bases, with 16 bases between them. This CDR3 spans 17 amino acids. Germline V CDR1 and CDR2: SGHTA, FQGNSA. The CDR3 reads CASSSRRDTISYNEQFF. The CDR3 DNA follows: TGTGCCAGCAGCTCGCGAAGGGACACCATCTCCTACAATGAGCAGTTCTTC.

This chain joins TRBV12-3 or TRBV12-4 and TRBJ1-3; D is ambiguous. V lost 8 bases to trimming and J lost 0 bases, with 14 bases between them. This CDR3 has 15 residues. The CDR3 DNA follows: TGTGCCAGCGGAGAGCTCCGTAGCTCTGGAAACACCATATATTTT. Its translation is CASGELRSSGNTIYF.

This clonotype was observed a handful of times. This chain joins TRBV7-2 and TRBJ1-2; weak D call: TRBD1 (5 bases). Germline CDR1 SGHTA, CDR2 FQGNSA. This CDR3 comprises 14 residues. Trimming stripped 5 bases from V and 4 bases from J, with 14 bases between. The chain's CDR3 is CASSPTGVPYGYTF. The CDR3 nucleotides are TGTGCCAGCAGCCCTACAGGTGTTCCCTATGGCTACACCTTC. Using reference TRBV7-2 and TRBJ1-2 for the parts outside the CDR3, the full variable domain is GAGVSQSPSNKVTEKGKDVELRCDPISGHTALYWYRQSLGQGLEFLIYFQGNSAPDKSGLPSDRFSAERTGGSVSTLTIQRTQQEDSAVYLCASSPTGVPYGYTFGSGTRLTVV.

This chain's CDR3 is CSVESSGWEETQYF. The DNA of the CDR3 is TGCAGCGTTGAATCTAGCGGGTGGGAAGAGACCCAGTACTTC. The chain is built from TRBV29-1 and TRBJ2-5; 8 nucleotides agree with TRBD2. The trim removed 2 bases at V and 3 bases at J, leaving 5 bases unmatched. CDR3 size: 14 residues. Germline CDR1 is SQVTM and CDR2 is ANQGSEA.

The CDR3 spells CASRADRSGNIQYF. For the CDR3, the DNA is TGTGCCAGCAGGGCTGACAGGTCCGGAAACATTCAGTACTTC. The genes are TRBV6-6 and TRBJ2-4; D possibly corresponds to TRBD1 (6 bases). V lost 6 bases, J lost 6 bases, and 15 bases lay in between. This CDR3 region has 14 residues. CDR1 and CDR2 (germline): MNHNY, SVGAGI (reference sequence).

J is TRBJ2-6 and V is TRBV30, with D possibly matching TRBD2 (6 bases). Germline loops: CDR1 GTSNPN, CDR2 SVGIG (reference sequence). The CDR3 contains 15 residues. Deletions cut 2 bases from V and 2 bases from J, with 10 bases between. The CDR3 coding sequence is TGTGCCTGGAGTTTTCGGACTACTGGGGCCAACGTCCTGACTTTC. Its protein is CAWSFRTTGANVLTF. The full variable domain, completed using reference TRBV30 and TRBJ2-6, is SQTIHQWPATLVQPVGSPLSLECTVEGTSNPNLYWYRQAAGRGLQLLFYSVGIGQISSEVPQNLSASRPQDRQFILSSKKLLLSDSGFYLCAWSFRTTGANVLTFGAGSRLTVL.

Note on this clonotype: One end of the junction does not line up with germline, which may come from a read error. The rearrangement uses TRBV4-2 and TRBJ2-1; D not certain. In germline, CDR1 is LGHNA, CDR2 YNFKEQ. CDR3 length: 15 residues. CDR3 DNA: TGTGCCAGCCGTCATACCGCCGGGCCAAACAATAAGCAGTTCTTC. It codes for CASRHTAGPNNKQFF.

Comment on this clonotype: A junction boundary mismatches the germline segment, possibly from a read error. The V gene is TRBV12-3 or TRBV12-4, the J gene TRBJ2-6; D might be TRBD1 (5 bases). This CDR3 comprises 15 residues. DNA for the CDR3: TGTGCCAGCAGAGGGTCTGGGTCTGGGGCCAACGCCCTGACTTTC. It codes for CASRGSGSGANALTF.

The sample holds a few counts of this clonotype. The chain combines TRBV4-3 with TRBJ2-7; 8 bases agree with TRBD2. This CDR3 is built from 16 residues. CDR1 is LGHNA and CDR2 is YSLEER in the germline V gene. V gave up 1 base and J gave up 0 bases; unmatched junction bases: 5. The CDR3 reads CASSQAGTSGSYEQYF. CDR3 coding DNA: TGCGCCAGCAGCCAAGCTGGAACTAGCGGCTCCTACGAGCAGTACTTC.

V is TRBV4-3 and J is TRBJ2-7, with D perhaps matching TRBD2 (6 bases). The DNA end favors TRBJ2-5, so the J call may be wrong. The germline gives CDR1 LGHNA, CDR2 YSLEER. The CDR3 extends over 16 amino acids. The CDR3 bases are TGCGCCAGCAGCCAAGACTTGCGGAATGGAGGGGAGACCCAGTACTTC. Translation: CASSQDLRNGGETQYF.

The CDR3 here is CASSFGASDSYNEQFF. CDR3 DNA sequence: TGCGCCAGCAGCTTTGGGGCCTCCGACTCCTACAATGAGCAGTTCTTC. The rearrangement joins TRBV5-1 to TRBJ2-1; TRBD1 is a possible D gene (5 bases). Germline V gene sequence: CDR1 SGHRS, CDR2 YFSETQ. CDR3 length equals 16 residues. Trimming pared 2 bases from V and 0 bases from J, leaving 12 bases between. Variable domain in full (rest from reference TRBV5-1 and TRBJ2-1): KAGVTQTPRYLIKTRGQQVTLSCSPISGHRSVSWYQQTPGQGLQFLFEYFSETQRNKGNFPGRFSGRQFSNSRSEMNVSTLELGDSALYLCASSFGASDSYNEQFFGPGTRLTVL.

The rearrangement joins TRBV30 to TRBJ2-3; tentative D call: TRBD1 (5 bases). The V end lost 1 base, the J end lost 2 bases, and 10 bases lay between the germline ends. CDR3 length: 14 amino acids. Germline V lookup: CDR1 GTSNPN, CDR2 SVGIG (reference sequence). Written as DNA, the CDR3 is TGTGCCTGGAGTGGGGGCTTGCCCACAGATACGCAGTATTTT. This gives the protein CAWSGGLPTDTQYF.

The sample holds a few counts of this clonotype. The chain uses TRBV5-8 and TRBJ2-3, with D uncertain. The V and J ends lost 4 bases and 5 bases respectively, with 11 bases between them. The CDR3 is made up of 13 amino acids. Germline V gene sequence: CDR1 SGHTS, CDR2 YDEGEE. CDR3 residues: CASSVVMLDTQYF. In DNA form, the CDR3 reads TGTGCCAGCAGCGTTGTCATGCTAGATACGCAGTATTTT. Together with reference TRBV5-8 and TRBJ2-3, the CDR3 gives the full variable domain: EAGVTQSPTHLIKTRGQQATLRCSPISGHTSVYWYQQALGLGLQFLLWYDEGEERNRGNFPPRFSGRQFPNYSSELNVNALELEDSALYLCASSVVMLDTQYFGPGTRLTVL.

V usage is TRBV7-2 and J usage is TRBJ2-7; 14 positions match TRBD2. V gave up 5 bases and J gave up 3 bases; unmatched junction bases: 9. The CDR3 is 17 residues long. CDR1 and CDR2 (germline): SGHTA, FQGNSA. CDR3 sequence (DNA): TGTGCCAGCAGCCGCCGAGGGACTAGCGGGAGTCACTACGAGCAGTACTTC. Encoded protein: CASSRRGTSGSHYEQYF.

V usage is TRBV27 and J usage is TRBJ2-7; 8 bases match TRBD1. The CDR3 runs to 15 residues. Trimming took 5 bases from V and 2 from J; bases not matched to a gene: 8. Germline V gives CDR1 MNHEY, CDR2 SMNVEV (reference sequence). The CDR3 sequence: CASSAATGGPYEQYF. The CDR3 nucleotides read TGTGCCAGCAGTGCAGCCACAGGGGGGCCCTACGAGCAGTACTTC.

The V call is TRBV20-1, the J call TRBJ2-7; D possibly corresponds to TRBD2 (7 bases). The germline V and J ends were trimmed by 1 base and 2 bases, with 15 bases remaining between them. Per the germline V gene, CDR1 is DFQATT and CDR2 is SNEGSKA (reference sequence). This CDR3 is built from 15 residues. For the CDR3, the DNA is TGCAGTGCTAGAGGGCCGGACAGCGGGACCTACGAGCAGTACTTC. Residues: CSARGPDSGTYEQYF.

To note about this clonotype: Sequence at one end of the junction differs from germline and may be a read error. The chain carries TRBV7-2 and TRBJ2-4; 8 bases agree with TRBD1. Germline V gives CDR1 SGHTA, CDR2 FQGNSA. The CDR3 length is 14 residues. The CDR3 spells CASSPDRGVNIRYF. The CDR3 DNA sequence: TGTGCCAGCAGTCCTGACAGGGGAGTGAACATTCGGTACTTC. Supplemented by reference TRBV7-2 and TRBJ2-4, the full variable domain reads GAGVSQSPSNKVTEKGKDVELRCDPISGHTALYWYRQSLGQGLEFLIYFQGNSAPDKSGLPSDRFSAERTGGSVSTLTIQRTQQEDSAVYLCASSPDRGVNIRYFGAGTRLSVL.

The chain uses TRBV7-2 and TRBJ2-3, with D possibly TRBD1 on 6 matching bases. V was cut by 1 base and J by 4 bases, with 12 bases left in between. The germline CDR1 and CDR2 sequences are SGHTA and FQGNSA. This CDR3 comprises 15 residues. CDR3 nucleotides: TGTGCCAGCAGCTTAGTCTGGGGGACATCAGATACGCAGTATTTT. Its protein is CASSLVWGTSDTQYF.

The chain is built from TRBV6-2 or TRBV6-3 and TRBJ2-5; 7 nucleotides agree with TRBD2. Germline CDR1 reads MNHEY; CDR2 reads SVGEGT. The V segment lost 6 bases and the J segment 11 bases; nucleotides outside the gene matches: 21. This CDR3 region has 16 residues. CDR3 nucleotides: TGTGCCAGCAGCTCTCGTAGCGGGCGCTCCGGGGTTGAGCAGTACTTC. Protein product: CASSSRSGRSGVEQYF.

The chain links TRBV5-6 to TRBJ1-4; D gene unclear. Germline V gene data show CDR1 as SGHDT and CDR2 as YYEEEE. The V gene lost 2 bases and the J gene lost 6 bases, with 11 bases spanning the gap. CDR3 length: 14 residues. The DNA of the CDR3 is TGTGCCAGCAGCTTTGCCGGCAGACATGAAAAACTGTTTTTT. Translating it yields CASSFAGRHEKLFF. Drawing the rest from reference TRBV5-6 and TRBJ1-4, the complete variable domain is DAGVTQSPTHLIKTRGQQVTLRCSPKSGHDTVSWYQQALGQGPQFIFQYYEEEERQRGNFPDRFSGHQFPNYSSELNVNALLLGDSALYLCASSFAGRHEKLFFGSGTQLSVL.

The chain links TRBV9 to TRBJ2-3; 8 bases agree with TRBD1. The CDR3 sequence is 16 residues long. Germline values: CDR1 SGDLS, CDR2 YYNGEE. After removal of 3 bases from V and 6 bases from J, the junction contained 12 bases not matched to a gene. The CDR3 protein is CASSDRTGQNLDTQYF. Written as DNA, the CDR3 is TGTGCCAGCAGCGATAGGACAGGGCAAAACCTTGATACGCAGTATTTT.

CDR3 region: CSVRDRETQYF. The CDR3 DNA reads as TGCAGCGTTAGGGACAGAGAGACCCAGTACTTC. V gene TRBV29-1 combines with J gene TRBJ2-5; 7 nucleotides line up with TRBD1. Germline CDR1 reads SQVTM; CDR2 reads ANQGSEA. Trimming removed 5 bases from V and 4 bases from J; junction bases left unmatched: 1. The CDR3 length is 11 residues.

The chain joins TRBV9 to TRBJ2-1; TRBD2 agrees at 10 bases. Trimming at V came to 0 bases and at J to 9 bases, leaving 15 bases not matched to a gene. CDR1 is SGDLS, CDR2 YYNGEE, per germline. This CDR3 has 18 residues. The CDR3 region has the DNA TGTGCCAGCAGCGTAGTTGGGGGAGGGCTAGCGGGAGCCGGTGAGCAGTTCTTC. It codes for CASSVVGGGLAGAGEQFF.

The chain couples TRBV20-1 to TRBJ2-5; D is uncertain. Germline loops: CDR1 DFQATT, CDR2 SNEGSKA (reference sequence). This CDR3 contains 11 residues. The V end lost 1 base, the J end lost 5 bases, and 5 bases lay between the germline ends. CDR3 loop: CSARVLETQYF. Written as DNA, the CDR3 is TGCAGTGCTAGAGTACTGGAGACCCAGTACTTC.

In its sample, this clonotype was seen a few times. Relative to the germline gene, one junction end is altered; a read error may explain this. The chain links TRBV5-1 to TRBJ2-5; D may be TRBD1 (5 bases). The CDR3 is 13 amino acids. Germline CDR1 reads SGHRS; CDR2 reads YFSETQ. CDR3 coding DNA: TGTGCCAGCAGTTTTACAGGAGAAGAGACCCAGTACTTC. The encoded protein is CASSFTGEETQYF.

This clonotype showed up just a few times. The rearrangement joins TRBV7-2 to TRBJ2-4; TRBD2 matches at 12 bases. The J call could be wrong; TRBJ2-7 is a better fit for the DNA end. This CDR3 has 15 residues. Germline assignment: CDR1 SGHTA and CDR2 FQGNSA. The CDR3 nucleotides read TGTGCCAGCAGCTTAACTAGCGGGAGGTCCCACGAGCAGTACTTC. This gives the protein CASSLTSGRSHEQYF.

The chain combines TRBV28 with TRBJ2-5; 9 bases fit TRBD1. The DNA end lines up better with TRBJ2-7; the J call may be wrong. This CDR3 comprises 17 residues. Germline-derived CDR1 and CDR2 are MDHEN and SYDVKM. CDR3 nucleotide sequence: TGTGCCAGCAGTTTACTCGGCCGGGACAGGGATTTCTACGAGCAGTACTTC. Translating it yields CASSLLGRDRDFYEQYF.